This T cell receptor (beta chain) appears in the sequencing data of a study of beta chain features in type 1 diabetes. Study-level findings and limits: Insertions at VDJ junctions were less frequent in type 1 diabetes patients. These patients also deleted more nucleotides at the same junctions. Across patients, naive, central memory and Treg TCRB repertoires exhibited apparently greater similarity than was observed across healthy donors. A moderate, significant TCRB CDR3 shortening appeared in type 1 diabetes across four CD4+ subsets. Cells with high TCR expression could be over-represented when cDNA is sequenced.

V was shortened by 5 bases and J by 2 bases, with 9 bases between the two germline ends. CDR3 length: 13 residues. Germline CDR1 is SGHTA and CDR2 is FQGNSA. Worth noting for this clone: Its target is not known. The same CDR3 can be traced to other DNA sequences in this sample.

Reverse transcription of all isolated RNA meant that expressed TCRB transcripts were sequenced. Assay used: immunoSEQ multiplex PCR; TCRdb lists only in-frame clones, some missing. The table shows around 180,000 clones, with approximately 7.8% occurring only once. The rearrangement uses TRBV7-2 and TRBJ2-5, with a weak D call TRBD1 (6 bases). This clonotype was sampled from a woman aged 40 to 50 with type 1 diabetes. The specimen was central memory CD4+ T cells from blood. CDR3 loop: CASSRDRQETQYF. The CDR3 DNA follows: TGTGCCAGCAGCCGCGACAGGCAAGAGACCCAGTACTTC.